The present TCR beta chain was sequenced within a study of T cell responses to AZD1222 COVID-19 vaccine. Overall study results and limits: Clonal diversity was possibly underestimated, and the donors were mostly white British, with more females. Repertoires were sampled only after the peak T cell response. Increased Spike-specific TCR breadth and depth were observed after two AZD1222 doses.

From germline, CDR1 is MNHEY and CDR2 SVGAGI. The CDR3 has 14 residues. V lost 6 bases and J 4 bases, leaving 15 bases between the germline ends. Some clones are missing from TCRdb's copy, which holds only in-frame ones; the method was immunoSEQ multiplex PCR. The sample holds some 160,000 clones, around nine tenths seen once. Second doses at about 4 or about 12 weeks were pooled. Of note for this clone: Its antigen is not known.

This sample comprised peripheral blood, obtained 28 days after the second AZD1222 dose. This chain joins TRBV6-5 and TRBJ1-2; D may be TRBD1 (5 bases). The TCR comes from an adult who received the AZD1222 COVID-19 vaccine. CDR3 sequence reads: CASRLGVGTYGYTF. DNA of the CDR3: TGTGCCAGCAGACTCGGGGTGGGGACCTATGGCTACACCTTC.